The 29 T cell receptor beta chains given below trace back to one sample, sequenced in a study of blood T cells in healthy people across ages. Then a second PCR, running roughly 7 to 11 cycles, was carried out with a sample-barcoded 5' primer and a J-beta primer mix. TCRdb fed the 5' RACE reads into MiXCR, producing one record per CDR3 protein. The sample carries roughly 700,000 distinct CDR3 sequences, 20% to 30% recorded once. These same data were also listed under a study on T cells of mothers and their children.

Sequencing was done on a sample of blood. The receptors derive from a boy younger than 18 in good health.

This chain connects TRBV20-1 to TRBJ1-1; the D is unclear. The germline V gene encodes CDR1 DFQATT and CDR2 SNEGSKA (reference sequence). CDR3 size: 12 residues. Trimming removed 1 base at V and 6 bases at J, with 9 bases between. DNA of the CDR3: TGCAGTGCTAGAGTACACTGGGCTGAAGCTTTCTTT. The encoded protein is CSARVHWAEAFF.

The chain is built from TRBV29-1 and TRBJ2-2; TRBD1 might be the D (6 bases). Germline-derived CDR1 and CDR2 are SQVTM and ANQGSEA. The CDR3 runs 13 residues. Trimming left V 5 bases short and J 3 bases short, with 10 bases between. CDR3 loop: CSVTGQYTGELFF. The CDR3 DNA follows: TGCAGCGTTACCGGACAGTACACCGGGGAGCTGTTTTTT.

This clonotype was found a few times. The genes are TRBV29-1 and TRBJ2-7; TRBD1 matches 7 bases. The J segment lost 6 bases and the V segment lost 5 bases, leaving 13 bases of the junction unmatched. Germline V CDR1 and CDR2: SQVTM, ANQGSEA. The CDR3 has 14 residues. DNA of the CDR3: TGCAGCGTTCATCTCGGGACAGTCTTCGTCGAGCAGTACTTC. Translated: CSVHLGTVFVEQYF.

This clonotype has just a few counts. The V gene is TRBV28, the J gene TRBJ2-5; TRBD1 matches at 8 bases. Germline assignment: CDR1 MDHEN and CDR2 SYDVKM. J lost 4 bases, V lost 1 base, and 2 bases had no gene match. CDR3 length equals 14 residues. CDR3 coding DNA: TGTGCCAGCAGTTTATACGGACAGGGAGAGACCCAGTACTTC. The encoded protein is CASSLYGQGETQYF. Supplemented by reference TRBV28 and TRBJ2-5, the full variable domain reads DVKVTQSSRYLVKRTGEKVFLECVQDMDHENMFWYRQDPGLGLRLIYFSYDVKMKEKGDIPEGYSVSREKKERFSLILESASTNQTSMYLCASSLYGQGETQYFGPGTRLLVL.

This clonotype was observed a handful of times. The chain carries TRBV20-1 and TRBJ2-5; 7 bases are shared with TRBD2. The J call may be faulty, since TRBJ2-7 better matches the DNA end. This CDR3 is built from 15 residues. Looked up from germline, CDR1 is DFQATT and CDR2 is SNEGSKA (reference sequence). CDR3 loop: CSARGLRENSYEQYF. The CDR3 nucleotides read TGCAGTGCCCGCGGCCTGCGGGAGAACTCCTACGAGCAGTACTTC.

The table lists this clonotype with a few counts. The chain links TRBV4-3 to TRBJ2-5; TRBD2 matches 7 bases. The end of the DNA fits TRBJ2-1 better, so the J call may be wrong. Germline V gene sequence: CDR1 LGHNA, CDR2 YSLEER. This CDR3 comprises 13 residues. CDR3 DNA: TGCGCCAGCAGCCAAGTCCGAGCGGGGGAGCAGTTCTTC. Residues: CASSQVRAGEQFF.

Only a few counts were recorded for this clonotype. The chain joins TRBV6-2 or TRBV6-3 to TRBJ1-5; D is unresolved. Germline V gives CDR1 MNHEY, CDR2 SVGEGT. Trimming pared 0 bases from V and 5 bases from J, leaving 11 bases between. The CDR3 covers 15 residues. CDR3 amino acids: CASSYSSLSDQPQHF. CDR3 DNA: TGTGCCAGCAGTTACTCGAGTTTATCAGATCAGCCCCAGCATTTT.

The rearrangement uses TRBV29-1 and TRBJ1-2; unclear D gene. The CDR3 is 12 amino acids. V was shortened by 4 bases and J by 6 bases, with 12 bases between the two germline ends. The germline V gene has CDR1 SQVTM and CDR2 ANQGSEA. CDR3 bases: TGCAGCGTTGGGGGTATGGTCCATGGCTACACCTTC. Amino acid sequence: CSVGGMVHGYTF.

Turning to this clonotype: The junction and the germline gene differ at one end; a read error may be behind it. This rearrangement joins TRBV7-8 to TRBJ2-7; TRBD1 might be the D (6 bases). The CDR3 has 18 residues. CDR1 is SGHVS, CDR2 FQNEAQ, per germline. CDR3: CASSLGVGGSSYSYEQYF. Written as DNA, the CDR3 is TGTGCCAGTAGCTTAGGAGTAGGGGGATCGTCTTACTCCTACGAGCAGTACTTC.

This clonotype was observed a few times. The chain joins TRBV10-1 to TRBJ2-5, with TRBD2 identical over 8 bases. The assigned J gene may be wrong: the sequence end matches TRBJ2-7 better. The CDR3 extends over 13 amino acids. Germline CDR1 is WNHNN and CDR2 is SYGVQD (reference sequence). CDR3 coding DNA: TGCGCCAGCAGTGAGGCTCTAGCGGGCGAGCAGTACTTC. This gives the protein CASSEALAGEQYF.

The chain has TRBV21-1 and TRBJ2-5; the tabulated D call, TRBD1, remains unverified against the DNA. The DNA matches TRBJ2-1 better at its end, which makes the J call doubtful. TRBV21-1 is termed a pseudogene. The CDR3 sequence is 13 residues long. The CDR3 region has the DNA TGTGCCAGCAGCAAGTCAGGGAACAATGAGCAGTTCTTC. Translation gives CASSKSGNNEQFF.

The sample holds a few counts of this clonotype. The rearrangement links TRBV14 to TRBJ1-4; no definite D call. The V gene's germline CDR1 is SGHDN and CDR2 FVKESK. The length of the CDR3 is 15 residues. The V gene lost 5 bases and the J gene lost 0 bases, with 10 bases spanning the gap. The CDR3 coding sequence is TGTGCCAGCAGCAGTCGGGGAGCAACTAATGAAAAACTGTTTTTT. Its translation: CASSSRGATNEKLFF.

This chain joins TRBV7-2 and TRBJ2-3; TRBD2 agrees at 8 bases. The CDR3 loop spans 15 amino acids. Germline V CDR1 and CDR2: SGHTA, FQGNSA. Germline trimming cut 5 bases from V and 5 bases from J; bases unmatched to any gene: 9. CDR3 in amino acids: CASSRGGGIVDTQYF. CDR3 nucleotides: TGTGCCAGCAGCCGGGGCGGGGGGATCGTAGATACGCAGTATTTT.

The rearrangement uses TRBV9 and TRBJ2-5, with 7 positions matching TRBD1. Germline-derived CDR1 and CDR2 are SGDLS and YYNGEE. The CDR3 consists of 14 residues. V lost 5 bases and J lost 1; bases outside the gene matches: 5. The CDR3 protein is CASSIGQAQETQYF. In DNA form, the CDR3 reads TGTGCCAGCAGTATCGGACAGGCCCAAGAGACCCAGTACTTC.

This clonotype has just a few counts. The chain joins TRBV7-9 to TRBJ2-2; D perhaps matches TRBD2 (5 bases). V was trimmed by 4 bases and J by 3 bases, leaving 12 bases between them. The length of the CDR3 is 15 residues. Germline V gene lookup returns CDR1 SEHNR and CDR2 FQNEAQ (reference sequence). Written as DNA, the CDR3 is TGTGCCAGCAGCTGGACTGACTGGGACACCGGGGAGCTGTTTTTT. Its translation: CASSWTDWDTGELFF.

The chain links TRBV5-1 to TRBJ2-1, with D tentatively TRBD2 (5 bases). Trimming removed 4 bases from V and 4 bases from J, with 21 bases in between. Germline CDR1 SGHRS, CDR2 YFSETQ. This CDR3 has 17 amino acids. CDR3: CASSHAGNKGGYNEQFF. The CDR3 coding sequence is TGCGCCAGCAGCCATGCCGGGAATAAGGGTGGGTACAATGAGCAGTTCTTC.

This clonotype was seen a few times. The CDR3 reads CASSLDGGRFWYF. CDR3 sequence (DNA): TGTGCCAGCAGCTTAGACGGCGGTCGCTTTTGGTACTTC. The chain recombines TRBV7-6 with TRBJ2-7; D is unresolved. This CDR3 contains 13 residues. V lost 1 base and J 12 bases, leaving 16 bases between the germline ends. Germline CDR1 SGHVS, CDR2 FNYEAQ.

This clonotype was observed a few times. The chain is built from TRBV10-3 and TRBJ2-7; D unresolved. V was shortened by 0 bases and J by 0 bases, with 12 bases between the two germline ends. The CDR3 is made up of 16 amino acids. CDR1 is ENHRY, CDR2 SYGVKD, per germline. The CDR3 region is CAISESQALDSYEQYF. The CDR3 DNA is TGTGCCATCAGTGAGTCTCAAGCGCTCGACTCCTACGAGCAGTACTTC.

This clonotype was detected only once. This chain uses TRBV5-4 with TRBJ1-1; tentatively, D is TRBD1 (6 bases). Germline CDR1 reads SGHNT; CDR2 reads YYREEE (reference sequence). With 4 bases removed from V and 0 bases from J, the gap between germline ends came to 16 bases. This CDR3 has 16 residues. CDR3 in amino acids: CASSPGQTMLNTEAFF. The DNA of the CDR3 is TGTGCCAGCAGCCCTGGACAGACCATGCTGAACACTGAAGCTTTCTTT.

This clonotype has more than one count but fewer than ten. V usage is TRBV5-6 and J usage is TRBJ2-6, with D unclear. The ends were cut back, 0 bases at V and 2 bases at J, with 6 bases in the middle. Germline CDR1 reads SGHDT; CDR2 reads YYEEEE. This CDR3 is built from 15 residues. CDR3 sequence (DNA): TGTGCCAGCAGCTTGGTGGCAGCTGGGGCCAACGTCCTGACTTTC. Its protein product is CASSLVAAGANVLTF.

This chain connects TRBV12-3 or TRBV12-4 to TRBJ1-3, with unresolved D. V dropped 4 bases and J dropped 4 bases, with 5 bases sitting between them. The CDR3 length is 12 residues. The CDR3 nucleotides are TGTGCCAGCAGTTGGGAGGGAAACACCATATATTTT. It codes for CASSWEGNTIYF.

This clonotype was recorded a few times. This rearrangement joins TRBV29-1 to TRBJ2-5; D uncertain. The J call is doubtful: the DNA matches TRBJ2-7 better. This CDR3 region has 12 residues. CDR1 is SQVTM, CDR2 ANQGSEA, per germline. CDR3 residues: CSVGLRSDEQYF. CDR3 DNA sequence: TGCAGCGTTGGTTTAAGGAGCGACGAGCAGTACTTC.

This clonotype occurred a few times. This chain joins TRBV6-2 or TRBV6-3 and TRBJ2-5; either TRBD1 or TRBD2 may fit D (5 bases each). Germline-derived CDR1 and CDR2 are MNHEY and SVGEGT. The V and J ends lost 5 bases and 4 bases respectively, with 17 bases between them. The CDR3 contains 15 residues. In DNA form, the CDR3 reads TGTGCCAGCAGTCCTTTATGGGGCGCGGGAGAGACCCAGTACTTC. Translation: CASSPLWGAGETQYF.

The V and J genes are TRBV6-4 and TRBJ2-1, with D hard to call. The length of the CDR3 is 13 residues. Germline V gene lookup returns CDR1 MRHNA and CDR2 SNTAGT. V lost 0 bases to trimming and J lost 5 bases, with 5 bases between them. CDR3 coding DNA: TGTGCCAGCAGTGACTCGGACGACAATGAGCAGTTCTTC. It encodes CASSDSDDNEQFF.

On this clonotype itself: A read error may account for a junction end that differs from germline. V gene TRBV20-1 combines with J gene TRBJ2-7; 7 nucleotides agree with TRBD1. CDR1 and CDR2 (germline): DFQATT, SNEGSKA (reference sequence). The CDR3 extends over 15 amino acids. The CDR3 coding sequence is TGCAGTGCTGTAAACAGGGGTGGGATAAACAATGAGCAGCTCTTC. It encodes CSAVNRGGINNEQLF.

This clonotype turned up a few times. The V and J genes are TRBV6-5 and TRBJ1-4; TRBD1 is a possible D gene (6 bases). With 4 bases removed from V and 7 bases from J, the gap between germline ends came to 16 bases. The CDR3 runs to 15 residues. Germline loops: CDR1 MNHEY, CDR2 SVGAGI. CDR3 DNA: TGTGCCAGCAGTTCAGACGCGGCAGGGGTTGAAAAACTGTTTTTT. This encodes CASSSDAAGVEKLFF.

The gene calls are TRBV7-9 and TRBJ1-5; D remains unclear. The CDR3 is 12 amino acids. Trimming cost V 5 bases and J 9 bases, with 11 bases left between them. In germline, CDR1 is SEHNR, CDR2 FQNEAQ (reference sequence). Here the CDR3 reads CASSPGESPQHF. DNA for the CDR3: TGTGCCAGCAGCCCCGGGGAATCGCCCCAGCATTTT. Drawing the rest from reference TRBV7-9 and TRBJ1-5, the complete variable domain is DTGVSQNPRHKITKRGQNVTFRCDPISEHNRLYWYRQTLGQGPEFLTYFQNEAQLEKSRLLSDRFSAERPKGSFSTLEIQRTEQGDSAMYLCASSPGESPQHFGDGTRLSIL.

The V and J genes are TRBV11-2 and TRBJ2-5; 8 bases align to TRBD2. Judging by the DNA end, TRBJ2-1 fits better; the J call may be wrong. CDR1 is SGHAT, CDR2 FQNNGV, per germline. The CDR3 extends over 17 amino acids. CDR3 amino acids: CASSLVYRGGAHNEQFF. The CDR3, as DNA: TGTGCCAGCAGCTTAGTTTATCGGGGGGGGGCCCACAATGAGCAGTTCTTC.

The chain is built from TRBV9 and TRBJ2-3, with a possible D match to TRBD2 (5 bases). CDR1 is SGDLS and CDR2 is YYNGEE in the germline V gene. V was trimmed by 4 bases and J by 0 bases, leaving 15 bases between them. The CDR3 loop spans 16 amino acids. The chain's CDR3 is CASSTAGLGSTDTQYF. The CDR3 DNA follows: TGTGCCAGCAGCACCGCTGGACTGGGAAGCACAGATACGCAGTATTTT.